One sample yielded the 12 T cell receptor beta chains listed below, sequenced in a study of blood T cell repertoires in COVID-19. The assay was immunoSEQ multiplex PCR, and TCRdb's table has in-frame clones only and misses some. Among approximately 220,000 clones listed, 86% were seen once. Sequenced: PBMCs or T cells enriched from blood (not recorded which). These receptors were taken from a middle-aged woman with acute COVID-19.

The rearrangement uses TRBV5-6 and TRBJ1-1; a weak D match, TRBD1 (5 bases). Germline assignment: CDR1 SGHDT and CDR2 YYEEEE. The CDR3 sequence is 14 residues long. The V end lost 4 bases, the J end lost 7 bases, and 17 bases lay between the germline ends. CDR3 amino acids: CASSRPGGTGEAFF. The CDR3 DNA follows: TGTGCCAGCAGCCGACCCGGGGGTACGGGTGAAGCTTTCTTT. The full variable domain, its missing parts supplied by reference TRBV5-6 and TRBJ1-1, is DAGVTQSPTHLIKTRGQQVTLRCSPKSGHDTVSWYQQALGQGPQFIFQYYEEEERQRGNFPDRFSGHQFPNYSSELNVNALLLGDSALYLCASSRPGGTGEAFFGQGTRLTVV.

This CDR3 is CASSLIGANNEQFF. CDR3 DNA: TGTGCCAGCAGCCTTATAGGAGCTAACAATGAGCAGTTCTTC. The genes are TRBV6-2 or TRBV6-3 and TRBJ2-1; no clear D. The CDR3 runs 14 residues. V dropped 6 bases and J dropped 5 bases, with 14 bases sitting between them. Germline assignment: CDR1 MNHEY and CDR2 SVGEGT.

This chain connects TRBV30 to TRBJ2-4, with D perhaps matching TRBD2 (6 bases). V shed 0 bases and J shed 7 bases, with 13 bases lying between them. This CDR3 has 14 residues. Germline assignment: CDR1 GTSNPN and CDR2 SVGIG (reference sequence). CDR3 loop: CAWSVSGTLNIQYF. The DNA for the CDR3 is TGTGCCTGGAGTGTATCAGGGACTCTGAACATTCAGTACTTC.

The sample holds a few counts of this clone. This chain uses TRBV3-1 (or the pseudogene TRBV3-2) with TRBJ1-6; no clear D. Germline V CDR1 and CDR2: LGHDT, YNNKEL (reference sequence). The CDR3 length is 15 residues. V lost 1 base to trimming and J lost 6 bases, with 10 bases between them. Here the CDR3 DNA reads TGTGCCAGCAGCCAAGCCCGGGTAGCTAATTCACCCCTCCACTTT. Translating it yields CASSQARVANSPLHF.

The V call is TRBV13, the J call TRBJ2-5; 8 nucleotides agree with TRBD2. Germline CDR1 is PRHDT and CDR2 is FYEKMQ (reference sequence). The CDR3 totals 15 residues. V lost 1 base, J lost 1 base, and 2 bases stayed unmatched. The CDR3 DNA reads TGTGCCAGCAGCTTAGCGGCGGGGGGCCAAGAGACCCAGTACTTC. Translated, it gives CASSLAAGGQETQYF.

The chain links TRBV6-4 to TRBJ2-3; D is possibly TRBD1 (7 bases). The CDR3 runs 15 residues. Trimming removed 6 bases at V and 1 base at J, with 14 bases between. CDR1 is MRHNA and CDR2 is SNTAGT in the germline V gene. The CDR3 DNA is TGTGCCAGCAGACCCCAGGGGGGTGGCACAGATACGCAGTATTTT. This codes for CASRPQGGGTDTQYF.

The rearrangement joins TRBV18 to TRBJ2-2; D unclear. The V end lost 5 bases, the J end lost 0 bases, and 16 bases lay between the germline ends. Germline V lookup: CDR1 KGHSH, CDR2 LQKENI. The CDR3 contains 17 residues. CDR3 bases: TGTGCCAGCTCATCCAGCTCGACAAATGCGAACACCGGGGAGCTGTTTTTT. Translated, it gives CASSSSSTNANTGELFF.

V is TRBV18 and J is TRBJ2-2, with 9 bases matching TRBD2. V lost 3 bases and J lost 5; bases outside the gene matches: 13. The CDR3 contains 18 residues. Looked up from germline, CDR1 is KGHSH and CDR2 is LQKENI. CDR3 in amino acids: CASSPESPGLALTGELFF. CDR3 bases: TGTGCCAGCTCACCTGAAAGTCCGGGACTAGCTTTAACCGGGGAGCTGTTTTTT.

V is TRBV9 and J is TRBJ2-1, with TRBD1 as a possible D gene (5 bases). CDR3 length: 16 residues. Looked up from germline, CDR1 is SGDLS and CDR2 is YYNGEE. The V end lost 0 bases, the J end lost 1 base, and 11 bases lay between the germline ends. The CDR3 here is CASSVVGDSSYNEQFF. CDR3 nucleotide sequence: TGTGCCAGCAGCGTAGTAGGGGATTCATCCTACAATGAGCAGTTCTTC. The whole variable domain, filled in from reference TRBV9 and TRBJ2-1, reads DSGVTQTPKHLITATGQRVTLRCSPRSGDLSVYWYQQSLDQGLQFLIQYYNGEERAKGNILERFSAQQFPDLHSELNLSSLELGDSALYFCASSVVGDSSYNEQFFGPGTRLTVL.

The gene calls are TRBV4-1 and TRBJ1-1; D is perhaps TRBD1 (6 bases). The CDR3 contains 20 residues. Germline V gene lookup returns CDR1 MGHRA and CDR2 YSYEKL. The V end was cut by 6 bases, the J end by 2 bases, with 31 bases between. The CDR3 DNA reads as TGCGCCAGCAGATTACCGGGACAATCGGGAATCGATCCCCTAAACACTGAAGCTTTCTTT. It yields the protein CASRLPGQSGIDPLNTEAFF.

The V and J genes are TRBV5-1 and TRBJ2-7; tentatively, D is TRBD1 (6 bases). The CDR3 consists of 15 residues. Germline lookup yields CDR1 SGHRS and CDR2 YFSETQ. V lost 4 bases and J 4 bases, leaving 18 bases between the germline ends. The CDR3 bases are TGCGCCAGCAGCCCGGAAGGGGGATCGCGATACGAGCAGTACTTC. Translation: CASSPEGGSRYEQYF.

The rearrangement uses TRBV10-3 and TRBJ1-1; 7 nucleotides align to TRBD1. The germline CDR1 and CDR2 sequences are ENHRY and SYGVKD. CDR3 length: 16 amino acids. With V trimmed by 6 bases and J by 2 bases, 12 bases remained unmatched. CDR3 nucleotides: TGTGCCATCAGGGATCGACAGGGCACTGGAAACACTGAAGCTTTCTTT. Protein product: CAIRDRQGTGNTEAFF.